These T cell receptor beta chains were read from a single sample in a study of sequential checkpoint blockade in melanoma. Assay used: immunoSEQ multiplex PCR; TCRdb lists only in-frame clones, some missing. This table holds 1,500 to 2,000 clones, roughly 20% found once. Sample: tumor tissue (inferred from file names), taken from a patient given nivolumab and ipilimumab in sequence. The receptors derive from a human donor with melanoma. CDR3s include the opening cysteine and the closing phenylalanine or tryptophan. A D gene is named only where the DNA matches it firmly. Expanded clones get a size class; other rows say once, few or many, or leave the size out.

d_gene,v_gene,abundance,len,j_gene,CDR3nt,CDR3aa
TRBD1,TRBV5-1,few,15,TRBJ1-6,TGCGCCAGCAGCTTGGAACAGGGGGCAGATTCACCCCTCCACTTT,CASSLEQGADSPLHF
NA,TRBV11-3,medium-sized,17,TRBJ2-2,TGTGCCAGCAGCTTGTTTCGGGGGGCCGCGAACACCGGGGAGCTGTTTTTT,CASSLFRGAANTGELFF
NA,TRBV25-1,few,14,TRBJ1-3,TGTGCCAGCACGGGCTTTAACTCTGGAAACACCATATATTTT,CASTGFNSGNTIYF
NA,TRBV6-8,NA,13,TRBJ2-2,TGTGCCAGCAGTTACTCCCCGACAGGGGAGCTGTTTTTT,CASSYSPTGELFF
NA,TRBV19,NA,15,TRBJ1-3,TGTGCCAGTAGTATAAGAGGGGACTCTGGAAACACCATATATTTT,CASSIRGDSGNTIYF
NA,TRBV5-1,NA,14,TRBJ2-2,TGCGCCAGCAGCTTGGGGGACATCCCCGGGGAGCTGTTTTTT,CASSLGDIPGELFF
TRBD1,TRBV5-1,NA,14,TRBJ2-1,TGCGCCAGCTTCGGACAGGGAATTGGCAATGAGCAGTTCTTC,CASFGQGIGNEQFF
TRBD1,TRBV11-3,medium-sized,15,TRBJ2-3,TGTGCCAGCAGCTTGCGGGACAGGGGAACAGATACGCAGTATTTT,CASSLRDRGTDTQYF
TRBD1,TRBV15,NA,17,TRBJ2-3,TGTGCCACGGCCTCTTCGCGGTGGACAGGGGGGACAGATACGCAGTATTTT,CATASSRWTGGTDTQYF
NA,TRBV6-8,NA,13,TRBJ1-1,TGTGCCAGCAGCGCCGGGGGTGGCACTGAAGCTTTCTTT,CASSAGGGTEAFF
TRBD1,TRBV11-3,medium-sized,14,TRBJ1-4,TGTGCCAGCAGCTGGGGACAGGGGGTGGGAAAACTGTTTTTT,CASSWGQGVGKLFF
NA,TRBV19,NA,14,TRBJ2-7,TGTGCCAGTAGTATGCGGGGACACAGTTACGAGCAGTACTTC,CASSMRGHSYEQYF
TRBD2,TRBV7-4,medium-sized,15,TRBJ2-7,TGTGCCAGCAGCCCCTCAGCGCGGGGGTGCTACGAGCAGTACTTC,CASSPSARGCYEQYF
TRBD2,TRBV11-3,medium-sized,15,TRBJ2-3,TGTGCCAGCAGCCAGTCGACTAGCGGGACAGATACGCAGTATTTT,CASSQSTSGTDTQYF
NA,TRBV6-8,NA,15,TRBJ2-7,TGTGCCAGCAGTTACTCGAGTGGCGGGTGGTACGAGCAGTACTTC,CASSYSSGGWYEQYF
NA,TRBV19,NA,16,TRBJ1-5,TGTGCCAGTAGTATAGACCGGAATAACAGGAATCAGCCCCAGCATTTT,CASSIDRNNRNQPQHF
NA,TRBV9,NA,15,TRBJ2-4,TGTGCCAGCAGGGCCGTCGAGGGAAGGCTAAACATTCAGTACTTC,CASRAVEGRLNIQYF
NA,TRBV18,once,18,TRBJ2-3,TGTGCCAGCTCACCTCGACCAGGGGGGAACGCGGTAAAGGATACGCAGTATTTT,CASSPRPGGNAVKDTQYF
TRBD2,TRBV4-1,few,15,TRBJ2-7,TGCGCCAGCAGCCACACACTAGCGGGTACCTACGAGCAGTACTTC,CASSHTLAGTYEQYF
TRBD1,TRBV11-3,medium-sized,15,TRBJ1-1,TGTGCCAGCAGCCCAAGACAGGGGATGGGCACTGAAGCTTTCTTT,CASSPRQGMGTEAFF
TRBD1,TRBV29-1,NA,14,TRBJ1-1,TGCAGCGTTAACAGGGGGAGGAAAAACACTGAAGCTTTCTTT,CSVNRGRKNTEAFF
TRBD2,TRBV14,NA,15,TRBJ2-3,TGTGCCAGCAGCCGTTACGGGGGGTACACAGATACGCAGTATTTT,CASSRYGGYTDTQYF
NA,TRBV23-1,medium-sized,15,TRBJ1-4,TGCGCCAGCAGCCAAGACGGGGGCACTAATGAAAAACTGTTTTTT,CASSQDGGTNEKLFF
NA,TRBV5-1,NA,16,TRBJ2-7,TGCGCCAGCACCCAAACAGGGACCAACCCTGCCTACGAGCAGTACTTC,CASTQTGTNPAYEQYF
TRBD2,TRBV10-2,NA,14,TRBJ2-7,TGCGCCAGCACATGGACTAGCGTTTTCTACGAGCAGTACTTC,CASTWTSVFYEQYF
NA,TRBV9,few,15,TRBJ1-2,TGTGCCAGCAGCGTAGGGGGGGCCCAGTACTATGGCTACACCTTC,CASSVGGAQYYGYTF
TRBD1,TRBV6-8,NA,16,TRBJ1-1,TGTGCCATCAGGCCGGCAGGGGGGGGAATGAACACTGAAGCTTTCTTT,CAIRPAGGGMNTEAFF
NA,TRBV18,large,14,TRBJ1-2,TGTGCCAGCTCACTCACCGGGACGGACTATGGCTACACCTTC,CASSLTGTDYGYTF
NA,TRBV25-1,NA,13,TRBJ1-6,TGTGCCAGCAGTGCCCGGTCTAATTCACCCCTCCACTTT,CASSARSNSPLHF
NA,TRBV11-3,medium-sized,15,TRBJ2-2,TGTGCCAGCAGCTTCGGCGGCGGAAACACCGGGGAGCTGTTTTTT,CASSFGGGNTGELFF
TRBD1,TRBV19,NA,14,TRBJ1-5,TGTGCCAGTAGTATACGGACAGGGGGCCAGCCCCAGCATTTT,CASSIRTGGQPQHF
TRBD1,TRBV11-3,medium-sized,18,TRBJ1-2,TGTGCCAGCAGCCAGGCACGGACAGGACGCCGCCTTAACTATGGCTACACCTTC,CASSQARTGRRLNYGYTF
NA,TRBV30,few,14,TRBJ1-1,TGTGCCTGGAGTGTTTCCTTTGCCGGAGCTGAAGCTTTCTTT,CAWSVSFAGAEAFF
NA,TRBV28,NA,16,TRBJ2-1,TGTGCCAGCAGTTACTACAGGGGAGGGCTATTCTATGAGCAGTTCTTC,CASSYYRGGLFYEQFF
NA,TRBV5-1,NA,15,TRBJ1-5,TGCGCCAGCAACCGGGACATGGGTCTCAATCAGCCCCAGCATTTT,CASNRDMGLNQPQHF
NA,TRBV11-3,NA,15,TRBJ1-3,TGTGCCAGCAGTCGAGGAGGTCACTCTGGAAACACCATATATTTT,CASSRGGHSGNTIYF
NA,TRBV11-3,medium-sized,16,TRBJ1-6,TGTGCCAGCAGCGCCCGCGGGACGGGAGCTAATTCACCCCTCCACTTT,CASSARGTGANSPLHF
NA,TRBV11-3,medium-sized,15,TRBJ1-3,TGTGCCAGCAGCTCCGGGACGTCGGGCGGAAACACCATATATTTT,CASSSGTSGGNTIYF
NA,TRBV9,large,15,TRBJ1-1,TGTGCCAGCAGCCCTCCCCCAGGACCGAACACTGAAGCTTTCTTT,CASSPPPGPNTEAFF
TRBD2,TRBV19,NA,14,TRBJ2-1,TGTGCCAGTAGTATGCGGGGGATGAACAATGAGCAGTTCTTC,CASSMRGMNNEQFF
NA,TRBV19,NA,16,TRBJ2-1,TGTGCCAGTAGTACTCTAACTATTATATCCTACAATGAGCAGTTCTTC,CASSTLTIISYNEQFF
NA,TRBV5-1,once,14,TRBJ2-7,TGCGCCAGCAGCTTAATCGGGGAAGGGTACGAGCAGTACTTC,CASSLIGEGYEQYF
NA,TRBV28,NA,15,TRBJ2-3,TGTGCCAGCAGTGTCCCGGCGGGGATTACAGATACGCAGTATTTT,CASSVPAGITDTQYF
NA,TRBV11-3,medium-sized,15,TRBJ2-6,TGTGCCAGCAGCGGTGGCGGGTCTGGGGCCAACGTCCTGACTTTC,CASSGGGSGANVLTF
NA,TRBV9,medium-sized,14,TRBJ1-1,TGTGCCAGCAGCGGAGGACTGAGGAACACTGAAGCTTTCTTT,CASSGGLRNTEAFF
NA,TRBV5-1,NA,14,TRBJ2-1,TGCGCCAGCAGCTTGACTAGCCCCTCAAATGAGCAGTTCTTC,CASSLTSPSNEQFF
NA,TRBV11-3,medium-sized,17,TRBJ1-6,TGTGCCAGCAGCTTAGGTAGGGGTTTGAACACCAATTCACCCCTCCACTTT,CASSLGRGLNTNSPLHF
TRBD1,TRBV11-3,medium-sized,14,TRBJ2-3,TGTGCCAGCAGCTTGGGACAGGTGTACGATACGCAGTATTTT,CASSLGQVYDTQYF
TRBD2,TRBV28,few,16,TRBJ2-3,TGTGCCAGCAGTTCCTTAGCGGGGGCCTCCACAGATACGCAGTATTTT,CASSSLAGASTDTQYF
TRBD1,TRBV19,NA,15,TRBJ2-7,TGTGCCCACCAGTATACAGGGGGCGAGTCCTACGAGCAGTACTTC,CAHQYTGGESYEQYF
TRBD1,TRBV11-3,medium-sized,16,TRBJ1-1,TGTGCCAGCAGCTCATCAGGGGGCGCGGGATCCACTGAAGCTTTCTTT,CASSSSGGAGSTEAFF
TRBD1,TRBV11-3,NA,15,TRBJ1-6,TGTGCCAGCACCCGGTCGGGGACAGTTAATTCACCCCTCCACTTT,CASTRSGTVNSPLHF
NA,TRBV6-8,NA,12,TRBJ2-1,TGTGCCAGCAGTTTCGGTGATAATGAGCAGTTCTTC,CASSFGDNEQFF
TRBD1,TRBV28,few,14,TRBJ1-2,TGTGCCAGCAGTCAGACAGGGGAAGGAAAAGGCTACACCTTC,CASSQTGEGKGYTF
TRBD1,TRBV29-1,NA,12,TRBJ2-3,TGCAGCGCGGACAGGGGGACAGATACGCAGTATTTT,CSADRGTDTQYF
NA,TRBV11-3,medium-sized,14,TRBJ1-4,TGTGCCAGCAGCAAGGAGGGGCTTAATGAAAAACTGTTTTTT,CASSKEGLNEKLFF
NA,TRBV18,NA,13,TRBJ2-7,TGTGCCAGCTCAAGAGAGACAGGTTCCGAGCAGTACTTC,CASSRETGSEQYF
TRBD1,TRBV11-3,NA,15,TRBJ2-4,TGTGCCAGCAGCAGACAGGGAGTGGCCAAAAACATTCAGTACTTC,CASSRQGVAKNIQYF